The subject of this entry is one T cell receptor beta chain. This entry is derived from a study of blood T cell repertoires in COVID-19. Study-level information: Specimens from acute and convalescent COVID-19 originated in the United States, Italy and Spain. Sources were T cells, B-cell-depleted T cells, or PBMCs; the material itself was cDNA or gDNA.

Germline CDR1 is MRHNA and CDR2 is SNTAGT. The length of the CDR3 is 13 residues. V lost 4 bases and J lost 1, with 4 bases in between. Original analysis: Estimation of nucleated cell counts relied on the amplification of reference gene primers. Sequencing was performed with immunoSEQ multiplex PCR; in TCRdb, only in-frame clones are kept and a portion is missing. The V and J calls and the clone size are those of that table, but D and trimming were determined from the DNA. The data contain 150,000 to 200,000 clones, approximately 87% of them singletons. The chain is built from TRBV6-4 and TRBJ2-2; D ambiguous. The sequenced sample consisted of peripheral blood. The sequence was collected from a woman in her seventies with acute or convalescent COVID-19. CDR3 sequence: CASSVQNTGELFF. The DNA of the CDR3 is TGTGCCAGCAGTGTACAGAACACCGGGGAGCTGTTTTTT.